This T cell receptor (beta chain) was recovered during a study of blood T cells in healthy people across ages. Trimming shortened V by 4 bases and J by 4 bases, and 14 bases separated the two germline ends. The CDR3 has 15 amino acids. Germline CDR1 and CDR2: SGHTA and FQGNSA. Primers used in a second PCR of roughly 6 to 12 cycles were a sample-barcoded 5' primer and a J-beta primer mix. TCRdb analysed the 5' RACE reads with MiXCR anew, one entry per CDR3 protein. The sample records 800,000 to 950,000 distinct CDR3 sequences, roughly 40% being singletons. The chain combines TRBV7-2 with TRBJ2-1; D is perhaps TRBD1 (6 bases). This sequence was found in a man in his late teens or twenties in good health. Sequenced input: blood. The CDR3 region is CASSSRTESYNEQFF. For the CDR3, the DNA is TGTGCCAGCAGCTCGCGGACAGAGTCGTACAATGAGCAGTTCTTC.